The clone carrying this T cell receptor (beta chain) appeared many times. Beta-chain TCR CDR3 regions were amplified from RNA transcripts. RT-PCR was first run with HTBI primers, then multiplex PCR in a second round. TCRdb ran MiXCR on the multiplex PCR reads and lists one entry per CDR3 protein. Among around 470,000 distinct CDR3 sequences listed, under 15% were seen once. The sample is drawn from a study of Graves' ophthalmopathy and Graves' hyperthyroidism. As diagnostic evidence, clinical symptoms, serum thyroxine, TRAb, thyroid ultrasound and orbital computed tomography were relied upon. This CDR3 comprises 13 residues. Germline V CDR1 and CDR2: MDHEN, SYDVKM. V was cut by 1 base and J by 4 bases, with 7 bases left in between.

The rearrangement links TRBV28 to TRBJ1-2; D gene ambiguous. The receptor was isolated from a woman between 25 and 40 years old with Graves' ophthalmopathy. The sample taken for sequencing was blood. CDR3: CASSLSVSYGYTF. CDR3 bases: TGTGCCAGCAGTTTATCGGTATCCTATGGCTACACCTTC.